These 3 T cell receptor beta chains share one sample of origin, sequenced in a study of cytomegalovirus exposure and HLA in healthy donors. PCR used 60 Vbeta primers and 13 Jbeta primers. Data came from immunoSEQ multiplex PCR; TCRdb stores just in-frame clones and leaves some out. Of 190,000 or so clones listed, more than 65% were seen once; the top ten hold roughly 1.4%. The specimen was PBMCs. The receptor set was obtained from a girl under 18 in good health and CMV-seropositive.

This clone was picked up a small number of times. The rearrangement joins TRBV21-1 to TRBJ1-5; the listed D gene, TRBD1, was not tested against the DNA. TRBV21-1 is marked as a pseudogene. CDR3 size: 16 residues. CDR3 nucleotide sequence: TGTGCCAGCAGCAAGGGCAGGGCCAGGGTTCATCAGCCCCAGCATTTT. Translating it yields CASSKGRARVHQPQHF.

V and J are TRBV6-1 and TRBJ1-5; possible D gene TRBD1, 6 bases. This CDR3 has 13 residues. V shed 7 bases and J shed 5 bases, with 12 bases lying between them. The germline V gene encodes CDR1 MNHNS and CDR2 SASEGT. The CDR3 DNA reads as TGTGCCAGCACCGAGGGGGGGCATCAGCCCCAGCATTTT. This gives the protein CASTEGGHQPQHF.

The chain carries TRBV9 and TRBJ2-5, with D maybe TRBD2 (6 bases). Germline V gene lookup returns CDR1 SGDLS and CDR2 YYNGEE. Trimming took 0 bases from V and 4 from J, leaving 10 bases between them. The CDR3 consists of 14 residues. CDR3 amino acids: CASSVGGVLETQYF. The CDR3 DNA sequence: TGTGCCAGCAGCGTAGGGGGGGTTTTAGAGACCCAGTACTTC.